Listed here are 18 T cell receptor beta chains from one sample, sequenced in a study of TIL therapy for anti-PD-1-resistant metastatic lung cancer. Time point meaning: pre-treatment sample, taken before nivolumab and TIL therapy. The libraries were made with immunoSEQ v3. TCRdb's table, derived via immunoSEQ multiplex PCR, lists solely in-frame clones and lacks some. The sample records 45,000 to 75,000 clones, around nine tenths being singletons. Sequences were derived from blood, sampled at baseline. These receptor sequences come from a person between 25 and 80 years old with non-small cell lung cancer.

The chain combines TRBV6-1 with TRBJ1-1; D unclear. The CDR3 is 16 amino acids. Germline V gives CDR1 MNHNS, CDR2 SASEGT. V lost 4 bases and J 0 bases, leaving 15 bases between the germline ends. CDR3 amino acids: CASSGVRGILNTEAFF. In nucleotides, the CDR3 is TGTGCCAGCAGTGGAGTGCGAGGAATTTTGAACACTGAAGCTTTCTTT.

This rearrangement joins TRBV19 to TRBJ1-2, with a tentative D call TRBD1 (5 bases). Between the trimmed V and J ends, which lost 4 bases and 9 bases, there was a span of 18 bases. From germline, CDR1 is LNHDA and CDR2 SQIVND (reference sequence). The CDR3 has 14 amino acids. CDR3 in DNA: TGTGCCAGTAGTAGCCGGGACGGCCAACGGAGCTACACCTTC. It specifies CASSSRDGQRSYTF. The whole variable domain, filled in from reference TRBV19 and TRBJ1-2, reads DGGITQSPKYLFRKEGQNVTLSCEQNLNHDAMYWYRQDPGQGLRLIYYSQIVNDFQKGDIAEGYSVSREKKESFPLTVTSAQKNPTAFYLCASSSRDGQRSYTFGSGTRLTVV.

V usage is TRBV5-1 and J usage is TRBJ1-2; 8 bases map to TRBD1. The CDR3 extends over 14 amino acids. J lost 7 bases, V lost 3 bases, and 8 bases had no gene match. Germline-derived CDR1 and CDR2 are SGHRS and YFSETQ. CDR3 sequence (DNA): TGCGCCAGCAGCTCGCAGGGGGCAGATTTTGGCTACACCTTC. Protein sequence: CASSSQGADFGYTF.

The CDR3 loop reads CAWSVKAGAIYEQYF. In nucleotides, the CDR3 is TGTGCCTGGAGTGTAAAGGCAGGGGCTATTTACGAGCAGTACTTC. The chain combines TRBV30 with TRBJ2-7; tentatively, D is TRBD1 (6 bases). The V gene's germline CDR1 is GTSNPN and CDR2 SVGIG (reference sequence). This CDR3 has 15 amino acids. V was clipped by 0 bases and J by 4 bases, with 16 bases between them.

The chain is built from TRBV5-1 and TRBJ1-3, with a possible D match to TRBD1 (5 bases). V gave up 4 bases and J gave up 0 bases, with 17 bases separating them. There are 17 residues in the CDR3. CDR1 and CDR2 (germline): SGHRS, YFSETQ. This CDR3 reads CASSPLGLTPSGNTIYF. The CDR3 region has the DNA TGCGCCAGCAGCCCCCTGGGGCTGACGCCCTCTGGAAACACCATATATTTT.

V gene TRBV28 combines with J gene TRBJ1-2; D might be TRBD1 (5 bases). The CDR3 length is 12 residues. Germline assignment: CDR1 MDHEN and CDR2 SYDVKM. Deletions cut 5 bases from V and 8 bases from J, with 12 bases between. CDR3 nucleotide sequence: TGTGCCAGCAGTAATCGACAGTACGGCTACACCTTC. Protein sequence: CASSNRQYGYTF.

The chain recombines TRBV24-1 with TRBJ2-1; 7 bases match TRBD2. With 1 base clipped from V and 4 bases from J, the junction kept 3 bases outside the gene matches. CDR3 size: 15 residues. Germline CDR1 is KGHDR and CDR2 is SFDVKD. The CDR3 region is CATSDLRLAYNEQFF. The CDR3 DNA sequence: TGTGCCACCAGTGATTTACGACTAGCTTACAATGAGCAGTTCTTC.

This chain links TRBV10-2 with TRBJ2-7, with 11 positions matching TRBD2. Germline V gene lookup returns CDR1 WSHSY and CDR2 SAAADI. This CDR3 is built from 14 residues. V dropped 6 bases and J dropped 0; count of bases not matched to a gene: 1. CDR3 nucleotides: TGCGCCAGCAGCGGGACTAGCGGCTCCTACGAGCAGTACTTC. Its protein is CASSGTSGSYEQYF.

In DNA form, the CDR3 reads TGTGCCAGCAGTCCCTCCCCTCTCTACGAGCAGTACTTC. Encoded protein: CASSPSPLYEQYF. This chain links TRBV6-6 with TRBJ2-7; no clear D. CDR1 and CDR2 from the germline V gene are MNHNY and SVGAGI (reference sequence). CDR3 length: 13 amino acids. V lost 5 bases, J lost 3 bases, and 11 bases lay in between.

The chain employs TRBV27 and TRBJ1-1; 8 bases align to TRBD1. The germline gives CDR1 MNHEY, CDR2 SMNVEV (reference sequence). After removal of 6 bases from V and 1 base from J, the junction contained 7 bases not matched to a gene. The CDR3 is 15 amino acids. CDR3 nucleotide sequence: TGTGCCAGCAGCTCCGGGACAGGAGGGAACACTGAAGCTTTCTTT. It specifies CASSSGTGGNTEAFF.

This clone was found once. CDR3 nucleotide sequence: TGTGCCAGCTCACCCTCGGGGCCGGCTGGAAACACCATATATTTT. It encodes CASSPSGPAGNTIYF. The V call is TRBV18, the J call TRBJ1-3, with D tentatively TRBD1 (5 bases). This CDR3 region has 15 residues. Trimming removed 3 bases from V and 2 bases from J, with 11 bases in between. The germline CDR1 and CDR2 sequences are KGHSH and LQKENI.

In this sample, this clone turned up a few times. The chain's CDR3 is CASSQTGGNNYGYTF. CDR3 coding DNA: TGTGCCAGCAGCCAGACAGGGGGTAATAACTATGGCTACACCTTC. The chain uses TRBV28 and TRBJ1-2; 9 bases match TRBD1. Germline V CDR1 and CDR2: MDHEN, SYDVKM. The CDR3 contains 15 residues. With V trimmed by 6 bases and J by 1 base, 6 bases remained unmatched.

This rearrangement joins TRBV9 to TRBJ1-3; TRBD1 is a possible D gene (6 bases). The V and J ends lost 3 bases and 0 bases respectively, with 10 bases between them. From germline, CDR1 is SGDLS and CDR2 YYNGEE. The CDR3 loop spans 15 amino acids. Here the CDR3 reads CASSGTGTSGNTIYF. CDR3 in DNA: TGTGCCAGCAGCGGAACAGGGACCTCTGGAAACACCATATATTTT.

The rearrangement links TRBV30 to TRBJ1-5, with no clear D. Germline V gene lookup returns CDR1 GTSNPN and CDR2 SVGIG (reference sequence). The CDR3 is 16 residues long. The V gene lost 0 bases and the J gene lost 4 bases, with 16 bases spanning the gap. The CDR3 loop is CAWSVAGTNQNQPQHF. The CDR3 region has the DNA TGTGCCTGGAGTGTAGCGGGCACAAACCAAAATCAGCCCCAGCATTTT.

The CDR3 loop is CARDTSKPCNYEQYF. The CDR3 DNA sequence: TGTGCCCGAGATACTTCTAAACCGTGTAACTACGAGCAGTACTTC. The chain carries TRBV21-1 and TRBJ2-7; the D call of TRBD2 is as the table states it, not checked on the DNA. TRBV21-1 is a listed pseudogene. The CDR3 runs 15 residues.

The rearrangement joins TRBV5-6 to TRBJ2-1; 14 positions match TRBD2. Per germline, CDR1 SGHDT and CDR2 YYEEEE. The CDR3 sequence is 15 residues long. V lost 4 bases and J lost 7; bases outside the gene matches: 4. The CDR3 loop reads CASSLGLAGGNEQFF. In DNA form, the CDR3 reads TGTGCCAGCAGCCTCGGACTAGCGGGGGGAAATGAGCAGTTCTTC.

This chain joins TRBV6-5 and TRBJ2-2; perhaps TRBD2 as D (6 bases). Germline values: CDR1 MNHEY, CDR2 SVGAGI. V lost 7 bases and J lost 2, with 11 bases in between. The CDR3 consists of 14 residues. CDR3 region: CASTGTLNTGELFF. The DNA of the CDR3 is TGTGCCAGCACCGGGACTCTAAACACCGGGGAGCTGTTTTTT.

This clone appeared a single time. The chain is built from TRBV7-7 and TRBJ2-6, with 10 bases identical to TRBD1. CDR1 SSHAT and CDR2 FNYEAQ come from the germline V gene (reference sequence). J was trimmed by 0 bases and V by 5 bases; bases with no gene match: 4. This CDR3 has 17 amino acids. CDR3 protein: CASSMGQGSSGANVLTF. DNA of the CDR3: TGTGCCAGCAGCATGGGACAGGGGAGCTCTGGGGCCAACGTCCTGACTTTC. Full variable domain (outside the CDR3, taken from reference TRBV7-7 and TRBJ2-6): GAGVSQSPRYKVTKRGQDVTLRCDPISSHATLYWYQQALGQGPEFLTYFNYEAQPDKSGLPSDRFSAERPEGSISTLTIQRTEQRDSAMYRCASSMGQGSSGANVLTFGAGSRLTVL.